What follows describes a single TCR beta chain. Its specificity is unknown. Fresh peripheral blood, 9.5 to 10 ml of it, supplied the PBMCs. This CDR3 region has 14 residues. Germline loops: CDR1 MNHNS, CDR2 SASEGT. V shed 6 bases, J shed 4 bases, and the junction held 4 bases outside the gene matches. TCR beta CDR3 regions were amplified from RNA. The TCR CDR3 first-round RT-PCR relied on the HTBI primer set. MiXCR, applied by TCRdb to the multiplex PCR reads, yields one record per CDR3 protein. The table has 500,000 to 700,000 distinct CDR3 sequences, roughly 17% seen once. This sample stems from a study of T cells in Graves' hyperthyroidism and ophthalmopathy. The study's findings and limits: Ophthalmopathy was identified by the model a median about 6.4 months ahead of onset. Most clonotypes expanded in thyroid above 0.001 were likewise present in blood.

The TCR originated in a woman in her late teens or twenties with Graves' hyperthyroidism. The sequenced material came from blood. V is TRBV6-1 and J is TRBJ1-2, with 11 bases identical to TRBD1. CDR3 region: CASSRTGGSYGYTF. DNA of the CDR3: TGTGCCAGCAGCCGGACAGGGGGCTCCTATGGCTACACCTTC.